The 14 T cell receptor beta chains below come from one sample, sequenced in a study of T cell clonality in common variable immunodeficiency. Data came from immunoSEQ multiplex PCR; TCRdb stores just in-frame clones and leaves some out. This repertoire holds roughly 52,000 clones, and none appear only once. The sequenced material came from peripheral blood mononuclear cells. These TCRs come from a person between 18 and 75 years old in good health.

Many counts were recorded for this clone. The sequence runs out 3 residues before the end of the CDR3; the remainder is reconstructed from the germline J gene. The chain couples TRBV12-3 or TRBV12-4 to TRBJ2-7, with no clear D. Trimming stripped 4 bases from V and 0 bases from J, with 7 bases between. The CDR3 spans 13 residues. The CDR3 sequence is CASSSPYSYEQYF. Incomplete CDR3 DNA: TGTGCCAGCAGTTCTCCCTACTCCTACGAG.

This clone was detected many times. The CDR3 end falls 3 residues outside the read, so it is completed with the germline J gene. The chain carries TRBV5-6 and TRBJ2-1; no clear D. The CDR3 runs 13 residues. Germline V CDR1 and CDR2: SGHDT, YYEEEE. Trimming stripped 4 bases from V and 7 bases from J, with 12 bases between. The part of the CDR3 DNA that was read is TGTGCCAGCAGCACCTACTACCTGAATGAG. This codes for CASSTYYLNE. The full CDR3 reads CASSTYYLNEQFF. Combining the CDR3 with reference TRBV5-6 and TRBJ2-1 gives the whole variable domain DAGVTQSPTHLIKTRGQQVTLRCSPKSGHDTVSWYQQALGQGPQFIFQYYEEEERQRGNFPDRFSGHQFPNYSSELNVNALLLGDSALYLCASSTYYLNEQFFGPGTRLTVL.

Ten or more counts support this clone. The read ends 3 residues shy of where the CDR3 ends; the end is completed using the germline J gene. The rearrangement uses TRBV20-1 and TRBJ2-2, with 7 bases fitting TRBD1. The CDR3 is 14 amino acids. Per germline, CDR1 DFQATT and CDR2 SNEGSKA (reference sequence). V shed 6 bases, J shed 1 base, and the junction held 5 bases outside the gene matches. CDR3 sequence: CSAQGTVNTGELFF. CDR3 DNA, as far as it was read: TGCAGTGCCCAAGGGACAGTGAACACCGGGGAG.

This clone has ten or more counts. With the read ending 3 residues before the CDR3 end, the germline J gene is used to fill in that end. The rearrangement links TRBV19 to TRBJ2-1; 7 bases line up with TRBD1. The germline V gene has CDR1 LNHDA and CDR2 SQIVND (reference sequence). J gave up 3 bases and V 3 bases, and 2 bases lay outside the gene matches. This CDR3 is built from 14 residues. This chain's CDR3 is CASSIRDSYNEQFF. The CDR3 DNA, read in part, is TGTGCCAGTAGTATCCGGGACAGCTACAATGAG.

This clone was counted many times. The CDR3 goes on 3 residues after the read ends, and that part is filled in from the germline J gene. The chain is built from TRBV12-3 or TRBV12-4 and TRBJ2-7, with TRBD2 identical over 10 bases. There are 14 residues in the CDR3. J lost 4 bases, V lost 2 bases, and 2 bases had no gene match. The CDR3 spells CASSLTSGNYEQYF. CDR3 DNA, as far as it was read: TGTGCCAGCAGTTTAACTAGCGGGAATTACGAG.

This clone was counted at least ten times. From the germline J gene comes the end of the CDR3, since the read stops 3 residues before it. The same CDR3 is also encoded by other DNA sequences in this sample. V gene TRBV5-1 combines with J gene TRBJ2-5; maybe TRBD2 (5 bases). Looked up from germline, CDR1 is SGHRS and CDR2 is YFSETQ. The CDR3 sequence is 14 residues long. V dropped 0 bases and J dropped 2 bases, with 8 bases sitting between them. This CDR3 is CASSLGRGQETQYF. Partial CDR3 DNA: TGCGCCAGCAGCTTGGGCCGGGGACAAGAGACC.

This clone showed up many times. Read data end 3 residues before the CDR3 end; the end is taken from the germline J gene. The chain joins TRBV6-2 or TRBV6-3 to TRBJ2-3; the match to TRBD1 covers 7 bases. CDR1 and CDR2 (germline): MNHEY, SVGEGT. This CDR3 comprises 14 residues. This CDR3 reads CASSSWDSQETQYF. CDR3 bases read: TGTGCCAGCAGTTCTTGGGACAGCCAAGAGACG.

This clone was observed many times. The read terminates 3 residues before the CDR3 end, so the remaining end is supplied by the germline J gene. This chain links TRBV20-1 with TRBJ2-1; 9 bases are shared with TRBD2. After removal of 6 bases from V and 5 bases from J, the junction contained 8 bases not matched to a gene. The CDR3 covers 14 residues. Per the germline V gene, CDR1 is DFQATT and CDR2 is SNEGSKA (reference sequence). The sequenced CDR3 bases are TGCAGTGCCCTTAGCGGGAGTGGACACAATGAG. Translation gives CSALSGSGHNE. The CDR3 in full is CSALSGSGHNEQFF.

This clone occurred many times. The read halts 3 residues ahead of the CDR3 end, with the missing end drawn from the germline J gene. This chain connects TRBV7-6 to TRBJ2-7; D is possibly TRBD1 (6 bases). This CDR3 spans 15 amino acids. In germline, CDR1 is SGHVS, CDR2 FNYEAQ. The V end was cut by 5 bases, the J end by 2 bases, with 16 bases between. The DNA read from the CDR3 is TGTGCCAGCAGCCCACCGGGACACCGAACCTACGAG. Its translation is CASSPPGHRTYE. The full CDR3 is CASSPPGHRTYEQYF. The whole variable domain, filled in from reference TRBV7-6 and TRBJ2-7, reads GAGVSQSPRYKVTKRGQDVALRCDPISGHVSLYWYRQALGQGPEFLTYFNYEAQQDKSGLPNDRFSAERPEGSISTLTIQRTEQRDSAMYRCASSPPGHRTYEQYFGPGTRLTVT.

This clone was detected many times. The missing CDR3 end, 3 residues past where the read stops, is filled in from the germline J gene. V usage is TRBV20-1 and J usage is TRBJ2-1, with 10 positions matching TRBD2. The CDR3 consists of 15 residues. Germline-derived CDR1 and CDR2 are DFQATT and SNEGSKA (reference sequence). Trimming removed 1 base from V and 1 base from J; junction bases left unmatched: 1. The CDR3 spells CSARALAGSYNEQFF. Incomplete CDR3 DNA: TGCAGTGCTAGAGCACTAGCGGGATCCTACAATGAG.

At least ten counts were recorded for this clone. The read ends 3 residues shy of where the CDR3 ends; the end is completed using the germline J gene. The chain is built from TRBV7-2 and TRBJ2-2; TRBD1 agrees at 9 bases. This CDR3 has 15 residues. Per germline, CDR1 SGHTA and CDR2 FQGNSA. V shed 5 bases and J 4 bases; nucleotides not matched to a gene: 5. CDR3 in amino acids: CASSKTGGSTGELFF. The sequenced part of the CDR3 DNA is TGTGCCAGCAGCAAAACAGGGGGCAGCACCGGGGAG. The full variable domain, its missing parts supplied by reference TRBV7-2 and TRBJ2-2, is GAGVSQSPSNKVTEKGKDVELRCDPISGHTALYWYRQSLGQGLEFLIYFQGNSAPDKSGLPSDRFSAERTGGSVSTLTIQRTQQEDSAVYLCASSKTGGSTGELFFGEGSRLTVL.

This clone showed up many times. The read falls 3 residues short of the CDR3 end, and the missing part is taken from the germline J gene. This rearrangement joins TRBV7-2 to TRBJ2-7; weak D call: TRBD1 (6 bases). The ends were cut back, 0 bases at V and 2 bases at J, with 17 bases in the middle. This CDR3 spans 17 amino acids. Germline values: CDR1 SGHTA, CDR2 FQGNSA. The sequenced CDR3 bases are TGTGCCAGCAGCTTAGCTTTCAGGCACAGGGCAGCCTACGAG. This gives the protein CASSLAFRHRAAYE. The full CDR3 protein reads CASSLAFRHRAAYEQYF.

This clone was seen ten or more times. The sequence runs out 3 residues before the end of the CDR3; the remainder is reconstructed from the germline J gene. V is TRBV30 and J is TRBJ2-2, with D unresolved. CDR3 length equals 13 residues. The germline gives CDR1 GTSNPN, CDR2 SVGIG (reference sequence). V was pared by 3 bases and J by 6 bases, with 11 bases between. The covered CDR3 bases are TGTGCCTGGAGGGCCCCGGGTGCCGGGGAG. This encodes CAWRAPGAGE. The complete CDR3 reads CAWRAPGAGELFF. Complete variable domain (other parts from reference TRBV30 and TRBJ2-2): SQTIHQWPATLVQPVGSPLSLECTVEGTSNPNLYWYRQAAGRGLQLLFYSVGIGQISSEVPQNLSASRPQDRQFILSSKKLLLSDSGFYLCAWRAPGAGELFFGEGSRLTVL.

In its sample, this clone was seen many times. Partial CDR3 DNA: TGCGCCAGCGGTGTTTTGGACACCTACGAG. This sequence encodes CASGVLDTYE. The full-length CDR3 reads as CASGVLDTYEQYF. The J gene is TRBJ2-7, the V gene TRBV5-1; D might be TRBD1 (5 bases). Read sequence stops 3 residues before the CDR3 end, and the germline J gene provides the missing end. This CDR3 has 13 residues. Germline CDR1 and CDR2: SGHRS and YFSETQ. Trimming pared 7 bases from V and 2 bases from J, leaving 13 bases between.